Listed here are 32 T cell receptor beta chains from one sample, sequenced in a study of CD8+ T cells in alopecia areata. After isolation, RNA underwent reverse transcription to generate cDNA as the sequencing template. TCRdb's copy holds only in-frame clones and misses some; the assay was immunoSEQ multiplex PCR. The data contain some 150,000 clones, roughly 86% of them singletons. Described treatment: oral pan-JAK inhibitor, 5-10 mg twice daily. This specimen consisted of CD8+ T cells sorted from blood, obtained at week 4, from a patient treated with tofacitinib. The receptors were sampled from a human donor with alopecia areata.

Comment on this clone: Other DNA sequences of this sample code for an identical CDR3. The chain carries TRBV7-9 and TRBJ2-7; no clear D gene. The ends were cut back, 3 bases at V and 1 base at J, with 7 bases in the middle. The germline V gene encodes CDR1 SEHNR and CDR2 FQNEAQ (reference sequence). The CDR3 is made up of 13 amino acids. The DNA of the CDR3 is TGTGCCAGCAGCTTGGACGGGTCCTACGAGCAGTACTTC. Amino acids: CASSLDGSYEQYF.

The chain uses TRBV29-1 and TRBJ2-6; D gene uncertain. Deletions cut 6 bases from V and 3 bases from J, with 6 bases between. The CDR3 consists of 12 residues. Germline V CDR1 and CDR2: SQVTM, ANQGSEA. DNA of the CDR3: TGCAGCGTCTTGGTTGGGGCCAACGTCCTGACTTTC. This gives the protein CSVLVGANVLTF.

The V and J genes are TRBV19 and TRBJ1-1; D may be TRBD1 (5 bases). In germline, CDR1 is LNHDA, CDR2 SQIVND (reference sequence). This CDR3 is 14 amino acids long. Between the trimmed V and J ends, which lost 6 bases and 3 bases, there was a span of 14 bases. The CDR3 region has the DNA TGTGCCAGTAGAATCGGGGCGGGGGACACTGAAGCTTTCTTT. As protein: CASRIGAGDTEAFF.

The chain recombines TRBV7-9 with TRBJ1-2; D is unclear. Germline lookup yields CDR1 SEHNR and CDR2 FQNEAQ (reference sequence). The CDR3 has 14 residues. The germline V and J ends were trimmed by 5 bases and 4 bases, with 14 bases remaining between them. CDR3 in DNA: TGTGCCAGCAGCGACGGTCCGACCGTCTATGGCTACACCTTC. This translates into CASSDGPTVYGYTF.

J is TRBJ1-3 and V is TRBV11-2; no clear D gene. V was clipped by 0 bases and J by 0 bases, with 12 bases between them. The CDR3 length is 17 residues. The V gene's germline CDR1 is SGHAT and CDR2 FQNNGV. The CDR3: CASSLDLIPISGNTIYF. The CDR3 DNA follows: TGTGCCAGCAGCTTAGACCTAATCCCGATCTCTGGAAACACCATATATTTT. Supplemented by reference TRBV11-2 and TRBJ1-3, the full variable domain reads EAGVAQSPRYKIIEKRQSVAFWCNPISGHATLYWYQQILGQGPKLLIQFQNNGVVDDSQLPKDRFSAERLKGVDSTLKIQPAKLEDSAVYLCASSLDLIPISGNTIYFGEGSWLTVV.

This chain uses TRBV14 with TRBJ2-1, with 9 bases identical to TRBD1. V dropped 5 bases and J dropped 8; count of bases not matched to a gene: 7. The CDR3 is 14 residues long. Germline CDR1 is SGHDN and CDR2 is FVKESK. CDR3 nucleotides: TGTGCCAGCAGCGGGACAGGGAAAGGCGATGAGCAGTTCTTC. It codes for CASSGTGKGDEQFF.

The chain is built from TRBV9 and TRBJ2-6; D perhaps matches TRBD2 (6 bases). V shed 7 bases and J shed 0 bases, with 8 bases lying between them. The germline gives CDR1 SGDLS, CDR2 YYNGEE. This CDR3 region has 14 residues. Written as DNA, the CDR3 is TGTGCCAGCGCGGGGTCCTCTGGGGCCAACGTCCTGACTTTC. Amino acid sequence: CASAGSSGANVLTF.

V and J are TRBV5-6 and TRBJ2-2; no reliable D call. Trimming left V 3 bases short and J 1 base short, with 22 bases between. The CDR3 extends over 19 amino acids. Germline-derived CDR1 and CDR2 are SGHDT and YYEEEE. The CDR3 bases are TGTGCCAGCAGCTCGCCTCAGAAGGTTGTAATCGGGAACACCGGGGAGCTGTTTTTT. Amino acid sequence: CASSSPQKVVIGNTGELFF.

CDR3 protein: CASSLARSSGDTQYF. CDR3 coding DNA: TGTGCCAGCAGCTTAGCGCGCAGCTCCGGGGATACGCAGTATTTT. This rearrangement joins TRBV7-9 to TRBJ2-3; D call uncertain. The CDR3 sequence is 15 residues long. Trimming removed 0 bases at V and 6 bases at J, with 13 bases between. Germline CDR1 and CDR2: SEHNR and FQNEAQ (reference sequence).

The chain is built from TRBV5-1 and TRBJ1-5; D remains unclear. Germline CDR1 SGHRS, CDR2 YFSETQ. Trimming took 0 bases from V and 0 from J, leaving 7 bases between them. This CDR3 has 15 amino acids. The DNA of the CDR3 is TGCGCCAGCAGCTTGGGCGTAAATAGCAATCAGCCCCAGCATTTT. Protein sequence: CASSLGVNSNQPQHF.

This clone was counted a single time. V and J are TRBV27 and TRBJ1-1; D remains unclear. The germline V and J ends were trimmed by 6 bases and 8 bases, with 16 bases remaining between them. The length of the CDR3 is 13 residues. Germline CDR1 and CDR2: MNHEY and SMNVEV (reference sequence). The CDR3 sequence is CASRRHLAAEAFF. The CDR3 DNA reads as TGTGCCAGCAGACGCCACCTGGCCGCAGAAGCTTTCTTT.

This clone has only a few counts. The J gene is TRBJ2-3, the V gene TRBV14, with D unresolved. CDR1 is SGHDN, CDR2 FVKESK, per germline. The CDR3 sequence is 15 residues long. V was clipped by 4 bases and J by 4 bases, with 15 bases between them. The CDR3 DNA is TGTGCCAGCAGCCCCGTCCTGACCAACGCAGATACGCAGTATTTT. Residues: CASSPVLTNADTQYF.

The chain combines TRBV14 with TRBJ1-3; tentative D call: TRBD1 (5 bases). The V gene's germline CDR1 is SGHDN and CDR2 FVKESK. CDR3 length: 17 amino acids. Trimming shortened V by 0 bases and J by 4 bases, and 16 bases separated the two germline ends. The CDR3 DNA follows: TGTGCCAGCAGCCAAGATAAGGGGAGTGTTCTCGGAAACACCATATATTTT. The encoded protein is CASSQDKGSVLGNTIYF.

The CDR3 spells CASSYGTGGGQPQHF. DNA of the CDR3: TGTGCCAGCAGCTACGGGACAGGGGGGGGTCAGCCCCAGCATTTT. The V call is TRBV5-6, the J call TRBJ1-5, with TRBD1 matching over 11 bases. The CDR3 has 15 residues. J lost 6 bases, V lost 3 bases, and 5 bases had no gene match. CDR1 and CDR2 (germline): SGHDT, YYEEEE.

Concerning this clone: Other DNA sequences from this sample encode an identical CDR3 as well. The V and J genes are TRBV6-6 and TRBJ2-3; 8 bases align to TRBD1. CDR1 MNHNY and CDR2 SVGAGI come from the germline V gene (reference sequence). The V gene end was trimmed by 3 bases and the J gene end by 5 bases; junction bases not matched to a gene: 4. This CDR3 is built from 14 residues. As DNA, the CDR3 is TGTGCCAGCAGTTATTCAGGGGGCGGAGATACGCAGTATTTT. Its protein is CASSYSGGGDTQYF.

This rearrangement joins TRBV27 to TRBJ2-3; TRBD1 aligns across 11 bases. V shed 5 bases, J shed 4 bases, and the junction held 11 bases outside the gene matches. From germline, CDR1 is MNHEY and CDR2 SMNVEV (reference sequence). CDR3 size: 17 residues. CDR3 sequence (DNA): TGTGCCAGCAGTCCGACCTGGGACAGGGGGTACGCAGATACGCAGTATTTT. This codes for CASSPTWDRGYADTQYF.

J is TRBJ1-2 and V is TRBV5-1, with D maybe TRBD1 (5 bases). The CDR3 runs to 18 residues. Trimming removed 3 bases at V and 0 bases at J, with 21 bases between. Germline CDR1 reads SGHRS; CDR2 reads YFSETQ. CDR3 DNA: TGCGCCAGCAGCTCCCCATTGGAATTTGGGACTCCTAACTATGGCTACACCTTC. It yields the protein CASSSPLEFGTPNYGYTF.

V usage is TRBV27 and J usage is TRBJ1-1; D is ambiguous. This CDR3 region has 13 residues. CDR1 is MNHEY, CDR2 SMNVEV, per germline (reference sequence). V lost 6 bases and J lost 5, with 13 bases in between. DNA of the CDR3: TGTGCCAGCAGCACAAACTTGGCAACTGAAGCTTTCTTT. Translation gives CASSTNLATEAFF.

The V gene is TRBV27, the J gene TRBJ2-7; the D gene is possibly TRBD2 (6 bases). The V end lost 4 bases, the J end lost 3 bases, and 7 bases lay between the germline ends. The CDR3 covers 12 residues. The germline V gene encodes CDR1 MNHEY and CDR2 SMNVEV (reference sequence). The CDR3: CASSSGDYEQYF. The CDR3, as DNA: TGTGCCAGCAGTTCGGGGGACTACGAGCAGTACTTC.

As concerns this clone: This specimen includes other DNA sequences encoding the same CDR3. This sequence joins TRBV29-1 and TRBJ2-7; D assignment may be TRBD1 or TRBD2 (5 bases each). V lost 6 bases and J lost 0, with 9 bases in between. Germline V gene data show CDR1 as SQVTM and CDR2 as ANQGSEA. This CDR3 contains 12 residues. This chain's CDR3 is CSVAGSSYEQYF. The CDR3 nucleotides are TGCAGCGTGGCAGGGAGCTCCTACGAGCAGTACTTC.

This clone showed up just a few times. The rearrangement uses TRBV7-9 and TRBJ2-2; D is uncertain. The germline V gene encodes CDR1 SEHNR and CDR2 FQNEAQ (reference sequence). V shed 3 bases and J shed 0 bases, with 8 bases lying between them. This CDR3 has 15 residues. This chain's CDR3 is CASSLDDSNTGELFF. CDR3 in DNA: TGTGCCAGCAGCTTGGACGATTCGAACACCGGGGAGCTGTTTTTT.

As concerns this clone: Germline is not matched at one junction end, which may reflect a read error. The rearrangement links TRBV7-9 to TRBJ2-3; the D is unclear. Germline V gene data show CDR1 as SEHNR and CDR2 as FQNEAQ (reference sequence). The CDR3 consists of 11 residues. In DNA, the CDR3 is TGTGCCAGCAGCTGGCCAGGAGAGGCGGCTTTT. This translates into CASSWPGEAAF.

The J gene is TRBJ1-1, the V gene TRBV30; D remains unclear. The CDR3 runs 14 residues. Germline values: CDR1 GTSNPN, CDR2 SVGIG (reference sequence). V gave up 0 bases and J gave up 3 bases, with 11 bases separating them. The CDR3 protein is CAWSVQRSYTEAFF. CDR3 DNA: TGTGCCTGGAGTGTACAGAGGTCGTACACTGAAGCTTTCTTT.

The chain uses TRBV6-1 and TRBJ2-1; the match to TRBD2 covers 9 bases. The germline gives CDR1 MNHNS, CDR2 SASEGT. The CDR3 contains 14 residues. V was pared by 7 bases and J by 2 bases, with 3 bases of the junction left unmatched. This CDR3 reads CASNSGRAYNEQFF. CDR3 bases: TGTGCCAGCAATAGCGGGAGAGCCTACAATGAGCAGTTCTTC.

This clone appeared once. J is TRBJ2-2 and V is TRBV11-2; TRBD2 agrees at 7 bases. This CDR3 spans 15 amino acids. CDR1 is SGHAT, CDR2 FQNNGV, per germline. Germline trimming cut 3 bases from V and 5 bases from J; bases unmatched to any gene: 6. The CDR3 DNA reads as TGTGCCAGCAGCTTGGCTAGCGGCCCGACCGGGGAGCTGTTTTTT. Translated, it gives CASSLASGPTGELFF.

This clone appeared once. The genes are TRBV7-9 and TRBJ2-7; possible D gene TRBD2, 6 bases. The CDR3 is made up of 14 amino acids. V shed 5 bases and J shed 3 bases, with 14 bases lying between them. CDR1 SEHNR and CDR2 FQNEAQ come from the germline V gene (reference sequence). The CDR3 DNA follows: TGTGCCAGCAGCCCCCGGGACTTCCACTACGAGCAGTACTTC. Protein product: CASSPRDFHYEQYF. Variable domain in full (rest from reference TRBV7-9 and TRBJ2-7): DTGVSQNPRHKITKRGQNVTFRCDPISEHNRLYWYRQTLGQGPEFLTYFQNEAQLEKSRLLSDRFSAERPKGSFSTLEIQRTEQGDSAMYLCASSPRDFHYEQYFGPGTRLTVT.

This clone has only a few counts. The chain carries TRBV29-1 and TRBJ1-2; D is possibly TRBD1 (5 bases). This CDR3 region has 17 residues. Germline V gene data show CDR1 as SQVTM and CDR2 as ANQGSEA. Trimming stripped 0 bases from V and 0 bases from J, with 17 bases between. In DNA, the CDR3 is TGCAGCGTTGAAGATCCGGGAGGGGATGGAGCTAACTATGGCTACACCTTC. The encoded protein is CSVEDPGGDGANYGYTF.

The chain carries TRBV5-6 and TRBJ2-1, with D possibly being TRBD2 (5 bases). This CDR3 is built from 15 residues. Germline V lookup: CDR1 SGHDT, CDR2 YYEEEE. The ends were cut back, 0 bases at V and 0 bases at J, with 7 bases in the middle. The CDR3 spells CASSLGGISYNEQFF. The CDR3 nucleotides read TGTGCCAGCAGCTTGGGAGGGATCTCCTACAATGAGCAGTTCTTC.

This chain joins TRBV27 and TRBJ2-3; D possibly corresponds to TRBD2 (5 bases). There are 14 residues in the CDR3. Germline CDR1 and CDR2: MNHEY and SMNVEV (reference sequence). The V end lost 10 bases, the J end lost 4 bases, and 18 bases lay between the germline ends. In DNA, the CDR3 is TGTGCCACCCTAAGCGACGGGATCCCAGATACGCAGTATTTT. This gives the protein CATLSDGIPDTQYF.

As to this clone: Relative to the germline gene, one junction end is altered; a read error may explain this. The V gene is TRBV29-1, the J gene TRBJ2-1, with 8 bases that match TRBD2. CDR3 length equals 13 residues. From germline, CDR1 is SQVTM and CDR2 ANQGSEA. CDR3 sequence reads: CSVDSLAGPGYLF. The CDR3 coding sequence is TGCAGCGTCGACAGCTTAGCGGGGCCCGGTTACCTCTTC.

CDR3 amino acids: CASSQAEGADYEQYF. The DNA of the CDR3 is TGCGCCAGCAGCCAAGCGGAGGGGGCGGACTACGAGCAGTACTTC. This chain links TRBV4-1 with TRBJ2-7, with D tentatively TRBD1 (7 bases). Between the trimmed V and J ends, which lost 1 base and 3 bases, there was a span of 13 bases. Germline V gives CDR1 MGHRA, CDR2 YSYEKL. The CDR3 is 15 residues long.

V is TRBV5-1 and J is TRBJ2-7, with TRBD1 matching over 10 bases. This CDR3 spans 14 amino acids. V lost 6 bases and J lost 3; bases outside the gene matches: 6. CDR1 and CDR2 from the germline V gene are SGHRS and YFSETQ. CDR3 sequence reads: CASTDRDRGYEQYF. The CDR3 DNA reads TGCGCCAGCACCGACCGGGACAGGGGCTACGAGCAGTACTTC.